The present entry profiles one T cell receptor (beta chain) with its context. This sample was taken from a study of T cell changes during pregnancy in multiple sclerosis. Germline V gene lookup returns CDR1 MNHNS and CDR2 SASEGT. V was pared by 3 bases and J by 3 bases, with 11 bases between. CDR3 length: 14 residues. Assay used: immunoSEQ multiplex PCR; TCRdb lists only in-frame clones, some missing. The sample records about 44,000 clones, around 94% being singletons. Sequencing used CD4+ T cells from peripheral blood mononuclear cells, obtained in the first trimester of pregnancy. The sequence derives from a female donor with multiple sclerosis, enrolled in a pregnancy study. This chain connects TRBV6-1 to TRBJ1-1; D is possibly TRBD1 (5 bases). The chain's CDR3 is CASSDGLRDTEAFF. CDR3 in DNA: TGTGCCAGCAGTGACGGCCTCAGGGACACTGAAGCTTTCTTT.